The clone carrying this T cell receptor beta chain occurred a few times. Its antigen is not known. The data were obtained in a study of CD8 T cells in ankylosing spondylitis. The authors made TCR beta libraries by quantitative 5'-RACE with molecular barcodes. TCRdb reprocessed the 5' RACE reads with MiXCR, giving one entry per CDR3 protein. Among more than 250,000 distinct CDR3 sequences listed, around a tenth were seen once. Broader study findings: Ankylosing spondylitis blood appeared to carry a characteristic TCR beta motif of 7 or 8 highly homologous variants. It was reported that disease-linked clones were significantly enriched in matched ankylosing spondylitis synovial fluid.

Losses at the gene ends were 3 bases for V and 2 bases for J; bases not matched to a gene: 13. There are 17 residues in the CDR3. The V gene's germline CDR1 is SQVTM and CDR2 ANQGSEA. This clonotype was obtained from a female donor with ankylosing spondylitis or in good health (not recorded which). The rearrangement uses TRBV29-1 and TRBJ2-3, with 8 positions matching TRBD2. The specimen sequenced was blood, either unsorted or a sorted T cell fraction (not recorded which). The CDR3 loop is CSVEDGRTSGVTDTQYF. CDR3 bases: TGCAGCGTTGAGGATGGGAGAACTAGCGGAGTCACAGATACGCAGTATTTT.